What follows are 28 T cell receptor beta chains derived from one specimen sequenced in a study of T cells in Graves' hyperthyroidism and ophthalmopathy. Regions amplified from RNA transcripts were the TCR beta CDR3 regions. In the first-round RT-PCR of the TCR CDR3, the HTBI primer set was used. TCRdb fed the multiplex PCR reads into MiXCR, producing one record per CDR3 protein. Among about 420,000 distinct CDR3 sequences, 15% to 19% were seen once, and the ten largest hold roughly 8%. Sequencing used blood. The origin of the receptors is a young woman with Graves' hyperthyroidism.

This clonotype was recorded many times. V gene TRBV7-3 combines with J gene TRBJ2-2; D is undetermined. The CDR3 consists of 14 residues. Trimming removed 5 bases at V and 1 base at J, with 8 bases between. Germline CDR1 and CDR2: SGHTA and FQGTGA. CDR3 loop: CASSDLGNTGELFF. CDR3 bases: TGTGCCAGCAGCGATCTCGGGAACACCGGGGAGCTGTTTTTT. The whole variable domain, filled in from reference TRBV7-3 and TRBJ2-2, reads GAGVSQTPSNKVTEKGKYVELRCDPISGHTALYWYRQSLGQGPEFLIYFQGTGAADDSGLPNDRFFAVRPEGSVSTLKIQRTERGDSAVYLCASSDLGNTGELFFGEGSRLTVL.

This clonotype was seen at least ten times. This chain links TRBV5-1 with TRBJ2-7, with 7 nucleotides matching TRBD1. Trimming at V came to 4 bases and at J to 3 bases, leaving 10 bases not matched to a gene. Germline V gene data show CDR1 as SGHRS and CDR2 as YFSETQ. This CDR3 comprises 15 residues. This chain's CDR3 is CASSVGDSRSYEQYF. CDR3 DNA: TGCGCCAGCAGCGTCGGGGACAGCAGAAGCTACGAGCAGTACTTC.

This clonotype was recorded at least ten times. As DNA, the CDR3 is TGTGCCAGCAGCTTTGGCTACAACACCGGGGAGCTGTTTTTT. Its translation is CASSFGYNTGELFF. The chain is built from TRBV7-3 and TRBJ2-2; no definite D call. V lost 3 bases and J lost 2, with 7 bases in between. The CDR3 runs to 14 residues. CDR1 is SGHTA and CDR2 is FQGTGA in the germline V gene.

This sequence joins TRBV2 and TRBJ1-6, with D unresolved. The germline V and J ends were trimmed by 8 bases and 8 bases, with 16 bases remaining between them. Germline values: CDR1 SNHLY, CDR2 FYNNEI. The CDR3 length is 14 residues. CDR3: CASGHGSLDSPLHF. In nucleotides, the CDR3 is TGTGCCAGCGGCCACGGTTCTTTGGATTCACCCCTCCACTTT.

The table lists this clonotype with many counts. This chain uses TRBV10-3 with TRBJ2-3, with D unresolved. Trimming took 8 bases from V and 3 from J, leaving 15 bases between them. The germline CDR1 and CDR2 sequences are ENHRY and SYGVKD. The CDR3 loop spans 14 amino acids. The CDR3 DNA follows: TGTGCCATCGGCCGACCAGCCAGGACAGATACGCAGTATTTT. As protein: CAIGRPARTDTQYF.

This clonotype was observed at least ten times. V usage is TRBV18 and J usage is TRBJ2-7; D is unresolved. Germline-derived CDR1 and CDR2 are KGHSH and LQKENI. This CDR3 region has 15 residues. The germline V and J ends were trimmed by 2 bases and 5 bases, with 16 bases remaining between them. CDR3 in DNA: TGTGCCAGCTCACCAGCGATCTCGGGTATTGACGAGCAGTACTTC. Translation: CASSPAISGIDEQYF.

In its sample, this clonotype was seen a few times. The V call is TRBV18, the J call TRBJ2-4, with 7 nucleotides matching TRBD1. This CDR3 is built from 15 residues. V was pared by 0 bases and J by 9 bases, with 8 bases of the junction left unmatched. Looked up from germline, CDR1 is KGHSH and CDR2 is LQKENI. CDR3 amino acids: CASSPPAGQDGIQYF. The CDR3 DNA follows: TGTGCCAGCTCACCACCGGCCGGACAGGATGGCATTCAGTACTTC.

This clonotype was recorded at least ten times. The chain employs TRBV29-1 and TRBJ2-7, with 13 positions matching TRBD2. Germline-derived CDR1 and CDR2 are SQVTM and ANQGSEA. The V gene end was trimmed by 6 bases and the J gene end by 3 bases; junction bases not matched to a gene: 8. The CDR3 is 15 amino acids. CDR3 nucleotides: TGCAGCGTCCTCGGACTAGCGGGAGAGATCTACGAGCAGTACTTC. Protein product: CSVLGLAGEIYEQYF.

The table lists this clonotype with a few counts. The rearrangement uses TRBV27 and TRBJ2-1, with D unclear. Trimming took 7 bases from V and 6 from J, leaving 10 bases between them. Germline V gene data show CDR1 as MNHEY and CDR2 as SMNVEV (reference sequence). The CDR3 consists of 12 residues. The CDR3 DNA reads TGTGCCAGCAAGGGCTACCTCAATGAGCAGTTCTTC. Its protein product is CASKGYLNEQFF.

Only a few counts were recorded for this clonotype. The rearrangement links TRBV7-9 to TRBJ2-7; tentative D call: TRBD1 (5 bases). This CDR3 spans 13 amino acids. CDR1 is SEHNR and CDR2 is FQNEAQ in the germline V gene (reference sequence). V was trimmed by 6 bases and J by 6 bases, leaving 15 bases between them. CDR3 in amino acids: CASRSTKQGEQYF. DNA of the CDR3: TGTGCCAGCAGATCAACTAAGCAGGGCGAGCAGTACTTC.

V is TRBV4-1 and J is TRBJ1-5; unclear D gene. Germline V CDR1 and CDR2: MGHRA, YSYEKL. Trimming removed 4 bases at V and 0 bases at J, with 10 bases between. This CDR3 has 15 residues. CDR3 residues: CASSLQSYSNQPQHF. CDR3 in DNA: TGCGCCAGCAGCCTACAGAGTTATAGCAATCAGCCCCAGCATTTT.

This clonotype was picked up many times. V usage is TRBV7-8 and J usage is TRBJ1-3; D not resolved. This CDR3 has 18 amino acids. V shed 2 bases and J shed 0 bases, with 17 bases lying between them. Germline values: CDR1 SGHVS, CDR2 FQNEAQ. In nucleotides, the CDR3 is TGTGCCAGCAGCTTATTCTCGGCCGTCCGATCCTCTGGAAACACCATATATTTT. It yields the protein CASSLFSAVRSSGNTIYF.

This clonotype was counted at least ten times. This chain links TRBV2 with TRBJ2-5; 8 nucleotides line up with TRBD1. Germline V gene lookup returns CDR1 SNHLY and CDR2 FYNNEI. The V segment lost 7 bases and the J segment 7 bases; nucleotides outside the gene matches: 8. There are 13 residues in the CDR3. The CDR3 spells CASTDRGHGTQYF. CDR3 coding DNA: TGTGCCAGCACCGACAGGGGCCATGGGACCCAGTACTTC.

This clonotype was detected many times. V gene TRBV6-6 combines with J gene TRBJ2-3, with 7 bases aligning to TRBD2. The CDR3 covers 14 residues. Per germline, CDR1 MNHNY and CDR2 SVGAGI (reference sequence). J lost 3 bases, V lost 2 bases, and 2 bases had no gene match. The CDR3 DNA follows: TGTGCCAGCAGTTACGGGGAGGGGACAGATACGCAGTATTTT. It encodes CASSYGEGTDTQYF.

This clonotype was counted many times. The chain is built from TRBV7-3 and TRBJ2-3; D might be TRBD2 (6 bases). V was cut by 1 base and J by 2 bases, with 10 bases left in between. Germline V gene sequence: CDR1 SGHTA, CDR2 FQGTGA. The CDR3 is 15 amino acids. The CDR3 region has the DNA TGTGCCAGCAGCTTAATGGGAGGACTCACAGATACGCAGTATTTT. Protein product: CASSLMGGLTDTQYF.

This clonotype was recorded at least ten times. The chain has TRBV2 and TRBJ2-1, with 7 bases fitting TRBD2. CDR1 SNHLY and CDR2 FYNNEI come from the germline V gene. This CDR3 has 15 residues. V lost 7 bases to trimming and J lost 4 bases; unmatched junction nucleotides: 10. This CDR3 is CASKDRAGIYNEQFF. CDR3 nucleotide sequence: TGTGCCAGCAAGGACCGAGCGGGAATATACAATGAGCAGTTCTTC. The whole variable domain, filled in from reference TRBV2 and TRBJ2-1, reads EPEVTQTPSHQVTQMGQEVILRCVPISNHLYFYWYRQILGQKVEFLVSFYNNEISEKSEIFDDQFSVERPDGSNFTLKIRSTKLEDSAMYFCASKDRAGIYNEQFFGPGTRLTVL.

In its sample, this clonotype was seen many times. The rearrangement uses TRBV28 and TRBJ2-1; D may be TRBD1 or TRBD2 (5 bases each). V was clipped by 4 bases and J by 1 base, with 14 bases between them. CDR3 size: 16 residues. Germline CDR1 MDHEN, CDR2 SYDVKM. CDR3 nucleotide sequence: TGTGCCAGCAGTTGGGGACGTGCTCTATCCTACAATGAGCAGTTCTTC. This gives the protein CASSWGRALSYNEQFF. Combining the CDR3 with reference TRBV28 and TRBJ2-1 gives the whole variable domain DVKVTQSSRYLVKRTGEKVFLECVQDMDHENMFWYRQDPGLGLRLIYFSYDVKMKEKGDIPEGYSVSREKKERFSLILESASTNQTSMYLCASSWGRALSYNEQFFGPGTRLTVL.

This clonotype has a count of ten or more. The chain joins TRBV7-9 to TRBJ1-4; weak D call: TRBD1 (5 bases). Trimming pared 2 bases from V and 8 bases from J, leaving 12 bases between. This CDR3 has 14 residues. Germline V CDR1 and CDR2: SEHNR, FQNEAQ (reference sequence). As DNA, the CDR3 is TGTGCCAGCAGCTTATTGGGGGTACGCGAAAAACTGTTTTTT. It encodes CASSLLGVREKLFF.

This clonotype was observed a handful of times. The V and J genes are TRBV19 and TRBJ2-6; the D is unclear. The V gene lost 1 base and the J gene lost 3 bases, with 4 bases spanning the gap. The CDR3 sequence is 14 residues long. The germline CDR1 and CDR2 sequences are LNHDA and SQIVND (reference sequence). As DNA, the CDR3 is TGTGCCAGTAGTATAGCAAGTGGGGCCAACGTCCTGACTTTC. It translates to CASSIASGANVLTF.

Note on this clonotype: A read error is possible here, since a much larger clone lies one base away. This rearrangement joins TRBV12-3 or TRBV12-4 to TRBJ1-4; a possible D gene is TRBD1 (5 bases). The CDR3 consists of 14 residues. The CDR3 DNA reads TGTACCAGCAGTTTGGGGGGTAGCTCGGAAAAACTGTTTTTT. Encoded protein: CTSSLGGSSEKLFF.

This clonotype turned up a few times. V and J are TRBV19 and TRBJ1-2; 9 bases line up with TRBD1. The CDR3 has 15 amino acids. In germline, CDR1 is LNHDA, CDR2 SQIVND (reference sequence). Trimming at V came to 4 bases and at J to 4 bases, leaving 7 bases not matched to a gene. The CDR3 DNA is TGTGCCAGTAGTACCGCGACAGGGGGGAGCTATGGCTACACCTTC. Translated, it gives CASSTATGGSYGYTF.

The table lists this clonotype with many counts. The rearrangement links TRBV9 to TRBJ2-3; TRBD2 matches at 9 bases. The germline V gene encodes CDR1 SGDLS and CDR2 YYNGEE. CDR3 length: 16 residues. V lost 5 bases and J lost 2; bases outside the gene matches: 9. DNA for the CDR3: TGTGCCAGCAGACCCCGGACTAGCGAGTTCACAGATACGCAGTATTTT. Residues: CASRPRTSEFTDTQYF.

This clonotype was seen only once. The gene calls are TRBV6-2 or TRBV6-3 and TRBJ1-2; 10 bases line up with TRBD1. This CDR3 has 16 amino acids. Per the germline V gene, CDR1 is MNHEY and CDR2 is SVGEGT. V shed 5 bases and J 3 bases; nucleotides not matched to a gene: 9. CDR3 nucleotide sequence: TGTGCCAGCAGTCGCGGGGGGACAGGGGAGGACTATGGCTACACCTTC. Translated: CASSRGGTGEDYGYTF.

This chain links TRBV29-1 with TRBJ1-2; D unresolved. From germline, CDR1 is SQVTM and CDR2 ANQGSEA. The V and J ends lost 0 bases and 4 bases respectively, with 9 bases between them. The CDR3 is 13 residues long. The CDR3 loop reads CSVEEVLSYGYTF. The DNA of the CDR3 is TGCAGCGTTGAAGAAGTGTTAAGCTATGGCTACACCTTC.

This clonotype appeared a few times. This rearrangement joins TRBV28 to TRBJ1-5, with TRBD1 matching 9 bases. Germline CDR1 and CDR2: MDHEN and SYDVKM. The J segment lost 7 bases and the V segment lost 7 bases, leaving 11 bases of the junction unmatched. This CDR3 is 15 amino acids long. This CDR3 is CASTYRDRVAQPQHF. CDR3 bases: TGTGCCAGCACATACCGGGACAGGGTGGCGCAGCCCCAGCATTTT.

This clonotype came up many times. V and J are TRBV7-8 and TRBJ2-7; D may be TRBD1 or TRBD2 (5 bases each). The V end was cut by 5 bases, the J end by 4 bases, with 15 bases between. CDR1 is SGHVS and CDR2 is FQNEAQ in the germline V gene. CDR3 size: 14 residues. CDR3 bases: TGTGCCAGCAGCCTCCGGGACGGCCTGTACGAGCAGTACTTC. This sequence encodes CASSLRDGLYEQYF.

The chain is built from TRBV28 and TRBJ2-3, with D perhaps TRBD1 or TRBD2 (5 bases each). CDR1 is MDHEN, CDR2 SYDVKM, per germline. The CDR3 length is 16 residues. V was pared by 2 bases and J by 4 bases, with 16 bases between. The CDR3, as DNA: TGTGCCAGCAGTTTAAGTCGGGGACGGGCGGCAGATACGCAGTATTTT. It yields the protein CASSLSRGRAADTQYF.

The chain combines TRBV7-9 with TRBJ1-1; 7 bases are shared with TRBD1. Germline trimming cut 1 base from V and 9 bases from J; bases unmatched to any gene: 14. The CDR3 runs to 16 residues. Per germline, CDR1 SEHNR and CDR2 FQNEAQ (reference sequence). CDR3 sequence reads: CASSLGETGSRGKAFF. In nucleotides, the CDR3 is TGTGCCAGCAGCTTAGGGGAGACAGGGAGTAGGGGCAAAGCTTTCTTT.